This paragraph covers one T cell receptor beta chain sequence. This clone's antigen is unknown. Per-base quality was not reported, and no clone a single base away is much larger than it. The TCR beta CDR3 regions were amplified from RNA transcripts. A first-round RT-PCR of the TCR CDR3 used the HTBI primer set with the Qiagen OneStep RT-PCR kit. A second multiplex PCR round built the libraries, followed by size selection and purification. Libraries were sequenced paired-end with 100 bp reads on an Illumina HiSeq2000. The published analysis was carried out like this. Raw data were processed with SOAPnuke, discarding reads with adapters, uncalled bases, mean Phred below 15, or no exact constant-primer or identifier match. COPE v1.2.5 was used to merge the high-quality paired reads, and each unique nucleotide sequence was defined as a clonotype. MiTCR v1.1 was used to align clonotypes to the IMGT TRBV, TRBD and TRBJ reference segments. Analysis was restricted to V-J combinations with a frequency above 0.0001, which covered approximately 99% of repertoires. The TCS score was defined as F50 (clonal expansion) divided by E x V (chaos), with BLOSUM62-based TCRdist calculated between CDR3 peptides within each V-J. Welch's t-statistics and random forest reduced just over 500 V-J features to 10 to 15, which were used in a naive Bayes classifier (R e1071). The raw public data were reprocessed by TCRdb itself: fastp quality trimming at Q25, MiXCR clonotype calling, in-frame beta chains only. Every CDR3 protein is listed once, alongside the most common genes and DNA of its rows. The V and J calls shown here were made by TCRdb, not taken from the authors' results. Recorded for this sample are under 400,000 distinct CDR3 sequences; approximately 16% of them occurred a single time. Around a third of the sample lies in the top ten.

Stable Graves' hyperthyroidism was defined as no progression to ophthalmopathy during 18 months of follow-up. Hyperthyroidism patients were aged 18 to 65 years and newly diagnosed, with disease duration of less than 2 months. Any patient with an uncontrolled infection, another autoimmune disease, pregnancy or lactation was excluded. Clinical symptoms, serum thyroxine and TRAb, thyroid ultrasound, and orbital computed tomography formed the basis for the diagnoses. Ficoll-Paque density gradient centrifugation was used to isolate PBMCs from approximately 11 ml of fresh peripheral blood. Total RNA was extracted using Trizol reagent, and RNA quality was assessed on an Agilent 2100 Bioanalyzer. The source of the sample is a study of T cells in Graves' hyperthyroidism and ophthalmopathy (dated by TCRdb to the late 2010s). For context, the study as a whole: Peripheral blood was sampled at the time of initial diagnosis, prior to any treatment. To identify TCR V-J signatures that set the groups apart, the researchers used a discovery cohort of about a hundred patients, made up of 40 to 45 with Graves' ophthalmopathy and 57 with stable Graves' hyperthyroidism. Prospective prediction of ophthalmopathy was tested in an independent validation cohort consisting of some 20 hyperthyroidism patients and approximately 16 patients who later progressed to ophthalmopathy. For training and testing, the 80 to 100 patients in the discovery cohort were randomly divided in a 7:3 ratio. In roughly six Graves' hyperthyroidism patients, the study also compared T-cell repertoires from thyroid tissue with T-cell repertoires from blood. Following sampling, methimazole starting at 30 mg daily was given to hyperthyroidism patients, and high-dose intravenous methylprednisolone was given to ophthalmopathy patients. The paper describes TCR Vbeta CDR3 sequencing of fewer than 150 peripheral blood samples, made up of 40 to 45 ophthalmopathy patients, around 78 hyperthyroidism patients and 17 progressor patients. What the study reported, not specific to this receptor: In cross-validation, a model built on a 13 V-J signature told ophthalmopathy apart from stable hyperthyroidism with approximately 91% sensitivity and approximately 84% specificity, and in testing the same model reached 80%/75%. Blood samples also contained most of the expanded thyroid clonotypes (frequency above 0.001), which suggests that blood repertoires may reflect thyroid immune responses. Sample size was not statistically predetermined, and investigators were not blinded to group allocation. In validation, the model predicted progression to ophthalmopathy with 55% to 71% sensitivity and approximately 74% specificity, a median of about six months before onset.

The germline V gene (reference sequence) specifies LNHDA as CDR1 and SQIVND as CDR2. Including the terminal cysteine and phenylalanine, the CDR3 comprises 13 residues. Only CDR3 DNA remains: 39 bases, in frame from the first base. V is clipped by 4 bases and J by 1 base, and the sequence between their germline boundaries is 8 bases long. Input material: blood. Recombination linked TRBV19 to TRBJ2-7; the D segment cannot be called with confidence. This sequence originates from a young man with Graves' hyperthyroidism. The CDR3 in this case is CASSNAHSYEQYF. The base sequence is TGTGCCAGTAGTAACGCTCATTCCTACGAGCAGTACTTC. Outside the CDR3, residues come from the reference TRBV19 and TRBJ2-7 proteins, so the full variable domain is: DGGITQSPKYLFRKEGQNVTLSCEQNLNHDAMYWYRQDPGQGLRLIYYSQIVNDFQKGDIAEGYSVSREKKESFPLTVTSAQKNPTAFYLCASSNAHSYEQYFGPGTRLTVT.